The T cell receptor beta chain described here comes from a study of cytomegalovirus exposure and HLA in healthy donors. The primer mix had 60 Vbeta and 13 Jbeta primers. Using immunoSEQ multiplex PCR, the repertoire was profiled, and TCRdb retains in-frame clones only, with some absent. The data show 160,000 or so clones, approximately 80% seen once. The CDR3 has 11 residues. Germline V CDR1 and CDR2: SQVTM, ANQGSEA. V dropped 4 bases and J dropped 2 bases, with 6 bases sitting between them. The material sequenced was PBMCs. The chain combines TRBV29-1 with TRBJ2-7, with D uncertain. The source is a woman in her fifties or sixties in good health and CMV-seronegative. DNA for the CDR3: TGCAGCGTTGCGGCGGCCTACGAGCAGTACTTC. Translation gives CSVAAAYEQYF.